This T cell receptor beta chain originates from a study of cytomegalovirus exposure and HLA in healthy donors. Overall study findings and caveats: In vitro assays verified that a few CMV-associated chains recognized CMV antigens specifically. The study assumed roughly uniform donor sequencing depth for presence/absence analyses.

The count of this clone is one. Its specificity is not known. Primers: 60 Vbeta forward and 13 Jbeta reverse. Data came from immunoSEQ multiplex PCR; TCRdb stores just in-frame clones and leaves some out. Of 81,000 or so clones listed, 77% are singletons. The CDR3 is 13 residues long. V was cut by 3 bases and J by 4 bases, with 9 bases left in between. Germline V CDR1 and CDR2: SGHNT, YYREEE (reference sequence). The rearrangement uses TRBV5-4 and TRBJ2-3; D is undetermined. Sequencing was done on a sample of PBMCs. This receptor was identified in a middle-aged man in good health and CMV-seropositive. The CDR3 here is CASSSSGPDTQYF. The CDR3 coding sequence is TGTGCCAGCAGCTCTTCAGGCCCAGATACGCAGTATTTT.